Shown below are 22 T cell receptor beta chains from a single sample sequenced in a study of cytomegalovirus exposure and HLA in healthy donors. The PCR was carried out with 60 Vbeta primers and 13 Jbeta primers. TCRdb's copy holds only in-frame clones and misses some; the assay was immunoSEQ multiplex PCR. The table lists around 120,000 clones, 65% to 80% of them singletons. The sequenced sample was PBMCs. The receptors were sampled from a man younger than 45 in good health and CMV-seronegative.

The chain links TRBV28 to TRBJ2-3; TRBD1 matches at 9 bases. The germline V gene has CDR1 MDHEN and CDR2 SYDVKM. This CDR3 comprises 16 residues. V was pared by 3 bases and J by 1 base, with 5 bases of the junction left unmatched. For the CDR3, the DNA is TGTGCCAGCAGTTTCCAAAGGACAGGGGGCACAGATACGCAGTATTTT. This translates into CASSFQRTGGTDTQYF.

The rearrangement joins TRBV14 to TRBJ1-1; D call uncertain. CDR3 length equals 12 residues. Germline-derived CDR1 and CDR2 are SGHDN and FVKESK. V was cut by 3 bases and J by 6 bases, with 8 bases left in between. CDR3 amino acids: CASSHGGPEAFF. CDR3 coding DNA: TGTGCCAGCAGCCACGGAGGCCCTGAAGCTTTCTTT.

The chain employs TRBV14 and TRBJ1-2; D is undetermined. This CDR3 region has 14 residues. V lost 4 bases and J lost 8, with 17 bases in between. The germline V gene has CDR1 SGHDN and CDR2 FVKESK. The CDR3 loop is CASSPVAHTNGYTF. CDR3 bases: TGTGCCAGCAGCCCAGTCGCCCATACAAACGGCTACACCTTC.

The genes are TRBV7-2 and TRBJ1-1; TRBD1 matches 7 bases. CDR1 SGHTA and CDR2 FQGNSA come from the germline V gene. Trimming removed 2 bases from V and 5 bases from J; junction bases left unmatched: 8. The CDR3 is 15 residues long. The CDR3 DNA reads TGTGCCAGCAGCTTACGGATGACAGGGAGGACTGAAGCTTTCTTT. This encodes CASSLRMTGRTEAFF.

The rearrangement joins TRBV5-4 to TRBJ2-3; D may be TRBD1 (5 bases). The V end was cut by 1 base, the J end by 5 bases, with 8 bases between. Germline loops: CDR1 SGHNT, CDR2 YYREEE (reference sequence). The CDR3 has 13 amino acids. CDR3 loop: CASSLPGRDTQYF. The DNA for the CDR3 is TGTGCCAGCAGCTTGCCAGGGCGAGATACGCAGTATTTT.

The gene calls are TRBV7-9 and TRBJ2-5, with 11 nucleotides matching TRBD2. Germline CDR1 reads SEHNR; CDR2 reads FQNEAQ (reference sequence). The V and J ends lost 5 bases and 7 bases, in that order; junction bases with no gene match: 12. The length of the CDR3 is 16 residues. CDR3 protein: CASSGPGTSGSGTQYF. DNA for the CDR3: TGTGCCAGCAGCGGCCCCGGGACTAGCGGCTCTGGGACCCAGTACTTC.

The chain combines TRBV29-1 with TRBJ1-1, with D hard to call. The CDR3 extends over 11 amino acids. Trimming cost V 2 bases and J 10 bases, with 11 bases left between them. Germline CDR1 is SQVTM and CDR2 is ANQGSEA. This CDR3 reads CSVEITRGAFF. CDR3 bases: TGCAGCGTTGAAATTACTCGCGGAGCTTTCTTT.

This chain uses TRBV19 with TRBJ2-7; TRBD2 matches 7 bases. Germline assignment: CDR1 LNHDA and CDR2 SQIVND (reference sequence). The CDR3 extends over 13 amino acids. V lost 4 bases, J lost 3 bases, and 3 bases stayed unmatched. CDR3 loop: CASSRAGDYEQYF. CDR3 coding DNA: TGTGCCAGTAGTAGGGCGGGAGACTACGAGCAGTACTTC.

The J gene is TRBJ1-5, the V gene TRBV5-4; 7 bases map to TRBD1. J gave up 5 bases and V 4 bases, and 12 bases lay outside the gene matches. Germline CDR1 and CDR2: SGHNT and YYREEE (reference sequence). CDR3 length: 16 residues. The CDR3 loop reads CASSRQGDGNDQPQHF. CDR3 bases: TGTGCCAGCAGCCGCCAGGGGGATGGTAATGATCAGCCCCAGCATTTT.

The gene calls are TRBV9 and TRBJ2-3; TRBD2 might be the D (6 bases). The CDR3 runs to 20 residues. Germline CDR1 is SGDLS and CDR2 is YYNGEE. V lost 0 bases and J lost 5, with 28 bases in between. The CDR3 here is CASSVENSPGPLTRRDTQYF. For the CDR3, the DNA is TGTGCCAGCAGCGTAGAAAACAGTCCCGGGCCCTTGACTAGGAGAGATACGCAGTATTTT.

V is TRBV2 and J is TRBJ1-3; D remains ambiguous. The germline V gene has CDR1 SNHLY and CDR2 FYNNEI. There are 15 residues in the CDR3. V was pared by 3 bases and J by 0 bases, with 9 bases between. The CDR3 DNA sequence: TGTGCCAGCAGTGAGGCCGTCCTCTCTGGAAACACCATATATTTT. As protein: CASSEAVLSGNTIYF.

V and J are TRBV18 and TRBJ2-5, with TRBD1 matching 7 bases. The germline gives CDR1 KGHSH, CDR2 LQKENI. Trimming at V came to 2 bases and at J to 5 bases, leaving 8 bases not matched to a gene. The CDR3 is made up of 15 amino acids. CDR3 bases: TGTGCCAGCTCACCAAATCGTAGGGGGCAGGAGACCCAGTACTTC. Translated: CASSPNRRGQETQYF.

This chain links TRBV28 with TRBJ1-5; D not certain. The length of the CDR3 is 14 residues. V lost 6 bases, J lost 2 bases, and 11 bases lay in between. From germline, CDR1 is MDHEN and CDR2 SYDVKM. The CDR3 DNA is TGTGCCAGCAGACTTTACCGTGGCAATCAGCCCCAGCATTTT. It is translated as CASRLYRGNQPQHF.

The gene calls are TRBV5-1 and TRBJ1-2; no reliable D call. In germline, CDR1 is SGHRS, CDR2 YFSETQ. This CDR3 has 14 residues. V was cut by 1 base and J by 5 bases, with 12 bases left in between. The CDR3 loop is CASSLSSRSYGYTF. The CDR3 DNA reads TGCGCCAGCAGCTTGTCTTCCAGAAGTTATGGCTACACCTTC.

The J gene is TRBJ2-1, the V gene TRBV27, with 12 bases aligning to TRBD2. The V segment lost 4 bases and the J segment 0 bases; nucleotides outside the gene matches: 4. The CDR3 loop spans 17 amino acids. CDR1 is MNHEY, CDR2 SMNVEV, per germline (reference sequence). CDR3 sequence: CASSSTSGGNSYNEQFF. In nucleotides, the CDR3 is TGTGCCAGCAGTTCAACTAGCGGGGGGAACTCCTACAATGAGCAGTTCTTC.

The genes are TRBV19 and TRBJ2-5; 9 bases match TRBD2. CDR1 is LNHDA and CDR2 is SQIVND in the germline V gene (reference sequence). The junction had 6 bases not matched to a gene; V was cut back by 3 bases and J by 4 bases. The CDR3 has 15 amino acids. CDR3 sequence: CASSILAGEGETQYF. The DNA for the CDR3 is TGTGCCAGTAGTATCTTAGCGGGAGAGGGAGAGACCCAGTACTTC.

The V call is TRBV5-1, the J call TRBJ2-1, with 12 bases that match TRBD2. The V gene end was trimmed by 2 bases and the J gene end by 7 bases; junction bases not matched to a gene: 16. Per the germline V gene, CDR1 is SGHRS and CDR2 is YFSETQ. The length of the CDR3 is 19 residues. Here the CDR3 reads CASSFFPGMTSGSNNEQFF. The CDR3 DNA sequence: TGCGCCAGCAGCTTCTTCCCCGGTATGACTAGCGGGAGTAATAATGAGCAGTTCTTC. The entire variable domain, with the rest obtained from reference TRBV5-1 and TRBJ2-1, is as follows: KAGVTQTPRYLIKTRGQQVTLSCSPISGHRSVSWYQQTPGQGLQFLFEYFSETQRNKGNFPGRFSGRQFSNSRSEMNVSTLELGDSALYLCASSFFPGMTSGSNNEQFFGPGTRLTVL.

V usage is TRBV5-1 and J usage is TRBJ2-3; D is unclear. Trimming pared 0 bases from V and 2 bases from J, leaving 10 bases between. The CDR3 length is 15 residues. Germline V CDR1 and CDR2: SGHRS, YFSETQ. DNA of the CDR3: TGCGCCAGCAGCTTGGATGGAGTATACACAGATACGCAGTATTTT. Its protein is CASSLDGVYTDTQYF. Full variable domain (outside the CDR3, taken from reference TRBV5-1 and TRBJ2-3): KAGVTQTPRYLIKTRGQQVTLSCSPISGHRSVSWYQQTPGQGLQFLFEYFSETQRNKGNFPGRFSGRQFSNSRSEMNVSTLELGDSALYLCASSLDGVYTDTQYFGPGTRLTVL.

This chain links TRBV29-1 with TRBJ2-3, with D unresolved. V shed 4 bases and J shed 2 bases, with 10 bases lying between them. Looked up from germline, CDR1 is SQVTM and CDR2 is ANQGSEA. The CDR3 covers 13 residues. Here the CDR3 reads CSVVPGYTDTQYF. In DNA, the CDR3 is TGCAGCGTTGTGCCAGGCTACACAGATACGCAGTATTTT.

The CDR3 loop is CASSLDRNSPLHF. CDR3 DNA sequence: TGCGCCAGCAGCCTAGACAGAAATTCACCCCTCCACTTT. J is TRBJ1-6 and V is TRBV4-3; D possibly corresponds to TRBD1 (5 bases). Germline CDR1 is LGHNA and CDR2 is YSLEER. With 4 bases removed from V and 7 bases from J, the gap between germline ends came to 8 bases. The CDR3 spans 13 residues.

This clone was seen a handful of times. The chain carries TRBV6-5 and TRBJ2-2; D is undetermined. Germline CDR1 is MNHEY and CDR2 is SVGAGI. The CDR3 covers 14 residues. The V gene lost 2 bases and the J gene lost 7 bases, with 11 bases spanning the gap. The CDR3 DNA reads as TGTGCCAGCAGTTACGGCAGGTCTCACGGGGAGCTGTTTTTT. Protein: CASSYGRSHGELFF.

This chain connects TRBV7-6 to TRBJ1-2, with TRBD1 as a possible D gene (5 bases). Trimming pared 5 bases from V and 8 bases from J, leaving 18 bases between. In germline, CDR1 is SGHVS, CDR2 FNYEAQ. The CDR3 is made up of 14 amino acids. CDR3 sequence reads: CASSGLGASRGYTF. CDR3 coding DNA: TGTGCCAGCAGCGGGTTAGGGGCCTCGCGAGGCTACACCTTC. Looking up the rest from reference TRBV7-6 and TRBJ1-2 gives the full variable domain: GAGVSQSPRYKVTKRGQDVALRCDPISGHVSLYWYRQALGQGPEFLTYFNYEAQQDKSGLPNDRFSAERPEGSISTLTIQRTEQRDSAMYRCASSGLGASRGYTFGSGTRLTVV.